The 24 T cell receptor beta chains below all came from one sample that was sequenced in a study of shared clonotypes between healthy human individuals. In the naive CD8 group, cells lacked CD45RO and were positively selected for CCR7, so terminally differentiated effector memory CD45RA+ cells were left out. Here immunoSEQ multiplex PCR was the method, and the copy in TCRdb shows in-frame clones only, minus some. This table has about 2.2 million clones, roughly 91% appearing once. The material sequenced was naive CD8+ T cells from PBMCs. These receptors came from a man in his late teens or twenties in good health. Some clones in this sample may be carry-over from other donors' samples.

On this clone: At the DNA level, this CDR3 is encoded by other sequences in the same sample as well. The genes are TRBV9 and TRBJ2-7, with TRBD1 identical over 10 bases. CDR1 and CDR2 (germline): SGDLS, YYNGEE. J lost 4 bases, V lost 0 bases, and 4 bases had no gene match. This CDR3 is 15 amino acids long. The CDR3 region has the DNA TGTGCCAGCAGCGTAGCAGGGACAGGGGCGTACGAGCAGTACTTC. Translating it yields CASSVAGTGAYEQYF.

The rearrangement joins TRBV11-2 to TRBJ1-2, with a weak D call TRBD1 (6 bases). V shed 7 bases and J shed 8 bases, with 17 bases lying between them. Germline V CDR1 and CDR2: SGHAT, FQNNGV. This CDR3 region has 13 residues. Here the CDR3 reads CASKGPGTKGYTF. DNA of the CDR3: TGTGCCAGCAAGGGCCCGGGGACAAAGGGCTACACCTTC.

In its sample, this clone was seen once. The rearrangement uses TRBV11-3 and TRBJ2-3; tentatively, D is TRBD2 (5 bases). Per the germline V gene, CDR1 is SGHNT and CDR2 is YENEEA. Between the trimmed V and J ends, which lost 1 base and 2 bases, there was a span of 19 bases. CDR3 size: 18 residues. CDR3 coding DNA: TGTGCCAGCAGCTTAGGAGGAGCGGAGGACCCGGTCACAGATACGCAGTATTTT. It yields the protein CASSLGGAEDPVTDTQYF.

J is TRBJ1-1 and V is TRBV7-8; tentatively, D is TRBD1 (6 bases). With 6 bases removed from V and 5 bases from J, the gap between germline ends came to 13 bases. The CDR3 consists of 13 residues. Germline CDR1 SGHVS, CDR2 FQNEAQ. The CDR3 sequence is CASRAGARTEAFF. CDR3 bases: TGTGCCAGCAGGGCGGGGGCCAGGACTGAAGCTTTCTTT.

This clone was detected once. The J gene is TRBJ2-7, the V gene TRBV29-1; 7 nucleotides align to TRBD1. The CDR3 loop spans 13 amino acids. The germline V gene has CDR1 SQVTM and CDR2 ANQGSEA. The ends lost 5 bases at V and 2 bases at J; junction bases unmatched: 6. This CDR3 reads CSVNPGTAYEQYF. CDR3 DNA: TGCAGCGTTAACCCCGGGACAGCCTACGAGCAGTACTTC.

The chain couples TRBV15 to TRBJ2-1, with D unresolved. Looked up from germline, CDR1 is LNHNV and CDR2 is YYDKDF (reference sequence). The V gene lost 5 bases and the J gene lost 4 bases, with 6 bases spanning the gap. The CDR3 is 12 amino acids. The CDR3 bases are TGTGCCACCAGCCTCCAGTACAATGAGCAGTTCTTC. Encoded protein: CATSLQYNEQFF.

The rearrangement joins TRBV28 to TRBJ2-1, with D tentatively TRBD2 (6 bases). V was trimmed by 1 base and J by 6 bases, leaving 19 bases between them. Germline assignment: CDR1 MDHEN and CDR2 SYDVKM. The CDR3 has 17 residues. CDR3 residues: CASSLFYGTGVGNEQFF. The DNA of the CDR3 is TGTGCCAGCAGTTTATTCTACGGGACGGGAGTGGGCAATGAGCAGTTCTTC.

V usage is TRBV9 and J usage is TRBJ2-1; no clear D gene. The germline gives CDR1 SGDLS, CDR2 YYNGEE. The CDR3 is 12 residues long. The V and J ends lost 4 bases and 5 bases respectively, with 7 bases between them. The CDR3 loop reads CASSLAHNEQFF. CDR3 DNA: TGTGCCAGCAGCTTAGCACACAATGAGCAGTTCTTC.

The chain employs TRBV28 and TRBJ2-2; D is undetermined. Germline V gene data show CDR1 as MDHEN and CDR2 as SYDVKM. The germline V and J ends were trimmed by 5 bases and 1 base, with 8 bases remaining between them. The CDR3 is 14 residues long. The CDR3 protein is CASSPDLNTGELFF. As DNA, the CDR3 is TGTGCCAGCAGTCCAGATCTGAACACCGGGGAGCTGTTTTTT.

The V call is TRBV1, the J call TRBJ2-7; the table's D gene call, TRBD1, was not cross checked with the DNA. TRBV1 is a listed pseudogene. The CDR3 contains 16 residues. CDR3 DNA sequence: TGCACCAGCAGCCTCCCATCCGGGACAGAGCTTTACGAGCAGTACTTC. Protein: CTSSLPSGTELYEQYF.

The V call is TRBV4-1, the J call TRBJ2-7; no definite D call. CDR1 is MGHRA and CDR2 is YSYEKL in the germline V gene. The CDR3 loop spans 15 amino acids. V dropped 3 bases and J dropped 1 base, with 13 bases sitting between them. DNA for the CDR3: TGCGCCAGCAGCCACCCCGGGCCAGCTTCCTACGAGCAGTACTTC. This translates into CASSHPGPASYEQYF.

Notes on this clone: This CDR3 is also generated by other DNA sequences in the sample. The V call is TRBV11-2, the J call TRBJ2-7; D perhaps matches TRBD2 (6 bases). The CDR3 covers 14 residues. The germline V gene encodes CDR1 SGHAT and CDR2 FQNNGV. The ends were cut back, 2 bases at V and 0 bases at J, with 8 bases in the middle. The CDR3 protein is CASSLSGFSYEQYF. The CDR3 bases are TGTGCCAGCAGCTTAAGCGGGTTCTCCTACGAGCAGTACTTC.

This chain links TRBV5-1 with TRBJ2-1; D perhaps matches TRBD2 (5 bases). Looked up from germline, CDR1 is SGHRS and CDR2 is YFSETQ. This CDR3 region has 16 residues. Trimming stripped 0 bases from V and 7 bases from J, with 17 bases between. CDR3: CASSLEARRTGNEQFF. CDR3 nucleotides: TGCGCCAGCAGCTTGGAGGCGCGTCGCACGGGGAATGAGCAGTTCTTC.

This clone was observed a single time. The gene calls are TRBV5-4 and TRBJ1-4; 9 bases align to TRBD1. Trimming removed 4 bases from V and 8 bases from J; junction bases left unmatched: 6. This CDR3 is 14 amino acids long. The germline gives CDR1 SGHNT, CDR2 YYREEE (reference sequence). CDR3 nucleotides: TGTGCCAGCAGCCCCGGGACAGGGAAGGAAAAACTGTTTTTT. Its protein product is CASSPGTGKEKLFF.

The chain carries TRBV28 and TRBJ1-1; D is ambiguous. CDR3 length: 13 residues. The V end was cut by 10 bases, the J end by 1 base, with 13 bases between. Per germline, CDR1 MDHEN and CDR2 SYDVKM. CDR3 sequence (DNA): TGTGCCACCCGGGCCCTCGGGAACACTGAAGCTTTCTTT. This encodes CATRALGNTEAFF.

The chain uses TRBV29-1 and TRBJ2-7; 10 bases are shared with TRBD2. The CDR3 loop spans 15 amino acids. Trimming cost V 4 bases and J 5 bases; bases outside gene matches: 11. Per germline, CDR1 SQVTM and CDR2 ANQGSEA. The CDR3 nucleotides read TGCAGCGTTGTCGGTAGCGGGAGGAAATTTGACGAGCAGTACTTC. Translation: CSVVGSGRKFDEQYF.

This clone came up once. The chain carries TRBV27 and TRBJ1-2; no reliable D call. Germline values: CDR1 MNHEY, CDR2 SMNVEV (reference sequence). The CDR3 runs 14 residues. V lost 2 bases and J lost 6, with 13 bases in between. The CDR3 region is CASSLRGTINGYTF. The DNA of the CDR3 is TGTGCCAGCAGTTTACGGGGTACGATAAATGGCTACACCTTC.

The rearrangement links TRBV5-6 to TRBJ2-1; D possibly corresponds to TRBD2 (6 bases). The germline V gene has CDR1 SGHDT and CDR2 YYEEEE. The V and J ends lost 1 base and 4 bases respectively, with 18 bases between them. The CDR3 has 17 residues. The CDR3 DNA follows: TGTGCCAGCAGCTTGTTGTCCCCCAGCGGGTTTTACAATGAGCAGTTCTTC. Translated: CASSLLSPSGFYNEQFF.

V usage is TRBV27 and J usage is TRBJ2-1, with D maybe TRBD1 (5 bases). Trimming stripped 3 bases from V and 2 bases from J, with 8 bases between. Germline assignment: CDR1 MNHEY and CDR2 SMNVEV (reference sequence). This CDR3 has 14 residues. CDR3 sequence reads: CASSLVGPYNEQFF. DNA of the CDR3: TGTGCCAGCAGTTTGGTGGGGCCCTACAATGAGCAGTTCTTC.

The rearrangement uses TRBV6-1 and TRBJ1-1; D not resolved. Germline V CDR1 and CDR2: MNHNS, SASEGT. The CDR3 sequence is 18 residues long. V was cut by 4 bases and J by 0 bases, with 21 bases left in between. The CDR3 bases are TGTGCCAGCAGTGTATGGGGAGTCGAGATGGGCGTGAACACTGAAGCTTTCTTT. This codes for CASSVWGVEMGVNTEAFF.

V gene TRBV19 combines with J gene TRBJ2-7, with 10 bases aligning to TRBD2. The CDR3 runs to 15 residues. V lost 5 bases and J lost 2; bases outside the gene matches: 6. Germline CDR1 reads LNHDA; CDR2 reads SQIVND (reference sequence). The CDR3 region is CASSPGLAETYEQYF. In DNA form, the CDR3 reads TGTGCCAGTAGTCCCGGACTAGCGGAAACCTACGAGCAGTACTTC.

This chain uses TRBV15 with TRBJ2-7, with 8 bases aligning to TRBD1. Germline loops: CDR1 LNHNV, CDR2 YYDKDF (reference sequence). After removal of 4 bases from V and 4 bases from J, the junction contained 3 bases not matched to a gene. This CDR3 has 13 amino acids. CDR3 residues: CATSTGGEYEQYF. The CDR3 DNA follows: TGTGCCACCAGCACAGGGGGCGAGTACGAGCAGTACTTC.

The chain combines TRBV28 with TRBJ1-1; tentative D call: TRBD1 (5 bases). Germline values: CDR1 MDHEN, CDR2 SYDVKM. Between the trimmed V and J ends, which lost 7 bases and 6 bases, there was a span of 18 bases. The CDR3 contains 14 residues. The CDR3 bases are TGTGCCAGCACCGTGGCAGGGAGAGTCGCTGAAGCTTTCTTT. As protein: CASTVAGRVAEAFF.

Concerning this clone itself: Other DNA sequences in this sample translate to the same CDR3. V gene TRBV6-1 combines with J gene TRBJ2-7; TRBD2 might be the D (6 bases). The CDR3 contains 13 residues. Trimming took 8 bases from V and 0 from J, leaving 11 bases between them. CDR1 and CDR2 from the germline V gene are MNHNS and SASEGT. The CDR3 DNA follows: TGTGCCAGCCGTGGAGGGAGCTCCTACGAGCAGTACTTC. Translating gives CASRGGSSYEQYF.